Listed below are T cell receptor beta chains from one sample, sequenced in a study of blood T cell repertoires in COVID-19. Data came from immunoSEQ multiplex PCR; TCRdb stores just in-frame clones and leaves some out. The data show under 95,000 clones, approximately 79% seen once. Material: peripheral blood. These receptors all come from a man between 65 and 80 years old with acute or convalescent COVID-19. CDR3s include the opening cysteine and the closing phenylalanine or tryptophan. The order of the fields is J gene, clone size, V gene, D gene, CDR3 DNA, CDR3 protein. The D gene is left open where the match is weak. Some rows have no size entry. The others give once, few or many, or a class for an expanded clone.

j_gene: TRBJ2-5
abundance: -
v_gene: TRBV5-4
d_gene: TRBD2
CDR3nt: TGTGCCAGCAGCCCCCGGGGGGGGTACCAAGAGACCCAGTACTTC
CDR3aa: CASSPRGGYQETQYF

j_gene: TRBJ2-1
abundance: -
v_gene: TRBV4-2
d_gene: TRBD2
CDR3nt: TGTGCCAGCAGCCGAGAATCTAGCGGGGGGCCTGGGGGTGAGCAGTTCTTC
CDR3aa: CASSRESSGGPGGEQFF

j_gene: TRBJ2-2
abundance: -
v_gene: TRBV5-1
d_gene: -
CDR3nt: TGCGCCAGCAGCTTGTCAGGGGCCGGGGAGCTGTTTTTT
CDR3aa: CASSLSGAGELFF

j_gene: TRBJ1-5
abundance: -
v_gene: TRBV9
d_gene: -
CDR3nt: TGTGCCAGCAGCGTAGAAATGATCAGGAGGAGCAATCAGCCCCAGCATTTT
CDR3aa: CASSVEMIRRSNQPQHF

j_gene: TRBJ2-5
abundance: -
v_gene: TRBV18
d_gene: -
CDR3nt: TGTGCCAGCTCACCACGACAGCAAGAGACCCAGTACTTC
CDR3aa: CASSPRQQETQYF

j_gene: TRBJ1-2
abundance: -
v_gene: TRBV2
d_gene: -
CDR3nt: TGTGCCATTACGAGAGGGTCCTATGGCTACACCTTC
CDR3aa: CAITRGSYGYTF

j_gene: TRBJ2-2
abundance: -
v_gene: TRBV4-1
d_gene: -
CDR3nt: TGCGCCAGCAGCCAGTCCCCTACTAGCTCCGGGGCCGGGGAGCTGTTTTTT
CDR3aa: CASSQSPTSSGAGELFF

j_gene: TRBJ2-3
abundance: few
v_gene: TRBV3-1/TRBV3-2
d_gene: TRBD2
CDR3nt: TGTGCCAGCAGCCCCCTAGCGGATCTTAGCACAGATACGCAGTATTTT
CDR3aa: CASSPLADLSTDTQYF

j_gene: TRBJ1-2
abundance: -
v_gene: TRBV2
d_gene: -
CDR3nt: TGTGCCAGCATCGAGGGACAAGCCTACTATGGCTACACCTTC
CDR3aa: CASIEGQAYYGYTF

j_gene: TRBJ2-5
abundance: -
v_gene: TRBV7-8
d_gene: TRBD1
CDR3nt: TGTGCCAGCAGCAAGGGACAGAAAGAGACCCAGTACTTC
CDR3aa: CASSKGQKETQYF

j_gene: TRBJ1-1
abundance: few
v_gene: TRBV2
d_gene: -
CDR3nt: TGTGCCAGCAGTGAAAGGGCCTTTACAGGAGGGGACACTGAAGCTTTCTTT
CDR3aa: CASSERAFTGGDTEAFF

j_gene: TRBJ2-3
abundance: few
v_gene: TRBV11-3
d_gene: TRBD1
CDR3nt: TGTGCCAGCAGCCTGACTTTTTGGGACAGGGATAACACAGATACGCAGTATTTT
CDR3aa: CASSLTFWDRDNTDTQYF

j_gene: TRBJ2-7
abundance: once
v_gene: TRBV28
d_gene: -
CDR3nt: TGTGCCAGCAGAAACCAGGGGCTTGGATACGAGCAGTACTTC
CDR3aa: CASRNQGLGYEQYF

j_gene: TRBJ1-3
abundance: -
v_gene: TRBV6-6
d_gene: -
CDR3nt: TGTGCCAGCACCCCCGGAGGATCTCCTGGAAACACCATATATTTT
CDR3aa: CASTPGGSPGNTIYF

j_gene: TRBJ2-5
abundance: -
v_gene: TRBV2
d_gene: -
CDR3nt: TGTGCCAGCAGTGGGGGCAGCCAAGAGACCCAGTACTTC
CDR3aa: CASSGGSQETQYF

j_gene: TRBJ1-1
abundance: -
v_gene: TRBV18
d_gene: -
CDR3nt: TGTGCCAGCTCCCCGGGTGTCGCCACTGAAGCTTTCTTT
CDR3aa: CASSPGVATEAFF

j_gene: TRBJ1-4
abundance: -
v_gene: TRBV3-1/TRBV3-2
d_gene: TRBD1
CDR3nt: TGTGCCAGCGGGGACAGGGGTGATGAAAAACTGTTTTTT
CDR3aa: CASGDRGDEKLFF

j_gene: TRBJ2-1
abundance: -
v_gene: TRBV7-2
d_gene: -
CDR3nt: TGTGCCAGCAGCCCAGGAGGTTCCCTATACAATGAGCAGTTCTTC
CDR3aa: CASSPGGSLYNEQFF

j_gene: TRBJ2-3
abundance: few
v_gene: TRBV12-3/TRBV12-4
d_gene: TRBD1
CDR3nt: TGTGCCACGACAGGGGAGAACACAGATACGCAGTATTTT
CDR3aa: CATTGENTDTQYF

j_gene: TRBJ1-5
abundance: -
v_gene: TRBV5-6
d_gene: -
CDR3nt: TGTGCCAGCAGCGTCCCTTTAGGGGCCCAGCATTTT
CDR3aa: CASSVPLGAQHF

j_gene: TRBJ1-1
abundance: once
v_gene: TRBV6-2/TRBV6-3
d_gene: TRBD1
CDR3nt: TGTGCCAGCAGTTACAATCCGGGACAGGGGACGTGGGACACTGAAGCTTTCTTT
CDR3aa: CASSYNPGQGTWDTEAFF

j_gene: TRBJ1-2
abundance: -
v_gene: TRBV19
d_gene: -
CDR3nt: TGTGCCAGTCAGGGTTTTGATTATGGCTACACCTTC
CDR3aa: CASQGFDYGYTF

j_gene: TRBJ2-3
abundance: -
v_gene: TRBV4-2
d_gene: TRBD2
CDR3nt: TGTGCCAGCAGCCAGACTAGCGGGCGCACAGATACGCAGTATTTT
CDR3aa: CASSQTSGRTDTQYF

j_gene: TRBJ2-1
abundance: -
v_gene: TRBV30
d_gene: TRBD1
CDR3nt: TGTGCCTGGAGTACAGGGGTCTCCTACAATGAGCAGTTCTTC
CDR3aa: CAWSTGVSYNEQFF

j_gene: TRBJ1-2
abundance: -
v_gene: TRBV12-3/TRBV12-4
d_gene: -
CDR3nt: TGTGCCAGCAGTGCCACCGGGGTCTATGGCTACACCTTC
CDR3aa: CASSATGVYGYTF

j_gene: TRBJ1-3
abundance: -
v_gene: TRBV2
d_gene: -
CDR3nt: TGTGCCAGCAGTCCAAGGACATCGGGAAACACCATATATTTT
CDR3aa: CASSPRTSGNTIYF

j_gene: TRBJ1-1
abundance: -
v_gene: TRBV5-1
d_gene: -
CDR3nt: TGCGCCAGCAGCTTGGCCGCGGGGGCAGTCACTGAAGCTTTCTTT
CDR3aa: CASSLAAGAVTEAFF

j_gene: TRBJ1-5
abundance: -
v_gene: TRBV11-2
d_gene: -
CDR3nt: TGTGCCAGCAGCTTAGGGCAGGGCGGTCAGCCCCAGCATTTT
CDR3aa: CASSLGQGGQPQHF

j_gene: TRBJ1-1
abundance: -
v_gene: TRBV4-1
d_gene: -
CDR3nt: TGCGCCAGCAGCCACCGACTGTCAGGGCTCAACGAAGCTTTCTTT
CDR3aa: CASSHRLSGLNEAFF

j_gene: TRBJ2-2
abundance: -
v_gene: TRBV6-5
d_gene: TRBD1
CDR3nt: TGTGCCATCTCGCCGGGACAGGGGAACACCGGGGAGCTGTTTTTT
CDR3aa: CAISPGQGNTGELFF

j_gene: TRBJ2-1
abundance: -
v_gene: TRBV7-6
d_gene: -
CDR3nt: TGTGCCAGCAGCTTAGCGGGGGGGCTGGGTAATGAGCAGTTCTTC
CDR3aa: CASSLAGGLGNEQFF

j_gene: TRBJ1-5
abundance: -
v_gene: TRBV19
d_gene: -
CDR3nt: TGTGCCAGTAGTATAGCGTTAAATCAGCCCCAGCATTTT
CDR3aa: CASSIALNQPQHF

j_gene: TRBJ2-3
abundance: -
v_gene: TRBV7-9
d_gene: -
CDR3nt: TGTGCCAGCAGTAGGGACATTAGCACAGATACGCAGTATTTT
CDR3aa: CASSRDISTDTQYF

j_gene: TRBJ2-5
abundance: -
v_gene: TRBV5-8
d_gene: TRBD2
CDR3nt: TGTGCCAGCAGCTTGGGTGGACTAGTCCCCCAGTACTTC
CDR3aa: CASSLGGLVPQYF

j_gene: TRBJ1-1
abundance: -
v_gene: TRBV14
d_gene: TRBD1
CDR3nt: TGTGCCAGCAGCGCGCGGACAGGGGGAAGGACTGAAGCTTTCTTT
CDR3aa: CASSARTGGRTEAFF

j_gene: TRBJ1-2
abundance: many
v_gene: TRBV4-1
d_gene: TRBD1
CDR3nt: TGCGCCAGCAGCCAAGAAGGGACAGCTAACTATGGCTACACCTTC
CDR3aa: CASSQEGTANYGYTF

j_gene: TRBJ2-1
abundance: -
v_gene: TRBV7-8
d_gene: -
CDR3nt: TGTGCCAGCAGCTTAAGGGGCCAGCTCGGTGAGCAGTTCTTC
CDR3aa: CASSLRGQLGEQFF

j_gene: TRBJ1-2
abundance: -
v_gene: TRBV6-1
d_gene: -
CDR3nt: TGTGCCAGCAGTGAAGCGCGGGGGCACCGGGGCGGCGGTGGTGGCTACACCTTC
CDR3aa: CASSEARGHRGGGGGYTF

j_gene: TRBJ2-1
abundance: -
v_gene: TRBV18
d_gene: -
CDR3nt: TGTGCCAGCTCAGCCGCGACAGAGTACAATGAGCAGTTCTTC
CDR3aa: CASSAATEYNEQFF

j_gene: TRBJ2-1
abundance: few
v_gene: TRBV3-1/TRBV3-2
d_gene: TRBD2
CDR3nt: TGTGCCAGCAAGGGACTAGCATACAATGAGCAGTTCTTC
CDR3aa: CASKGLAYNEQFF

j_gene: TRBJ1-2
abundance: few
v_gene: TRBV9
d_gene: TRBD1
CDR3nt: TGTGCCAGCAGTCAGGGGGACTATGGCTACACCTTC
CDR3aa: CASSQGDYGYTF

j_gene: TRBJ1-2
abundance: -
v_gene: TRBV19
d_gene: TRBD1
CDR3nt: TGTGCCAGTAGTCCGGGACCGCTCAGGGGGATTGGGTATGGCTACACCTTC
CDR3aa: CASSPGPLRGIGYGYTF

j_gene: TRBJ2-3
abundance: -
v_gene: TRBV14
d_gene: -
CDR3nt: TGTGCCAGCAGCCAAATGATGGGGGCCCGAGATACGCAGTATTTT
CDR3aa: CASSQMMGARDTQYF

j_gene: TRBJ1-5
abundance: -
v_gene: TRBV19
d_gene: -
CDR3nt: TGTGCCACCAACGGGGACTGGGAACAGCCCCAGCATTTT
CDR3aa: CATNGDWEQPQHF

j_gene: TRBJ1-1
abundance: few
v_gene: TRBV19
d_gene: TRBD1
CDR3nt: TGTGCCAGCTCGACAGGGGCCCAGAACATGAACACTGAAGCTTTCTTT
CDR3aa: CASSTGAQNMNTEAFF

j_gene: TRBJ2-3
abundance: -
v_gene: TRBV7-9
d_gene: TRBD1
CDR3nt: TGTGCCAGCAGCTTATGGGACAGGGCAGATACGCAGTATTTT
CDR3aa: CASSLWDRADTQYF

j_gene: TRBJ2-3
abundance: -
v_gene: TRBV28
d_gene: -
CDR3nt: TGTGCCAGCAGGGAGGGGACGGATACGCAGTATTTT
CDR3aa: CASREGTDTQYF

j_gene: TRBJ1-1
abundance: -
v_gene: TRBV6-5
d_gene: TRBD1
CDR3nt: TGTGCCAGCAGTCGAAGACAGGGTAACACTGAAGCTTTCTTT
CDR3aa: CASSRRQGNTEAFF

j_gene: TRBJ2-1
abundance: -
v_gene: TRBV7-3
d_gene: TRBD1
CDR3nt: TGTGCCAGCAGCCACGGGACAGGGGGTTACAATGAGCAGTTCTTC
CDR3aa: CASSHGTGGYNEQFF

j_gene: TRBJ2-3
abundance: -
v_gene: TRBV28
d_gene: -
CDR3nt: TGTGCCAGCAGTTTTGGGGCCTCCTTGGGAAGCACAGATACGCAGTATTTT
CDR3aa: CASSFGASLGSTDTQYF